The entry below gives a single T cell receptor beta chain sequence along with its context. Its specific antigen is unknown. Within one base of it there is no much larger clone, and no base qualities were kept. This specimen's time point label, per the study, means: 20 to 30 weeks on oral tofacitinib. In light of the paper, this sample's treatment or condition label describes: oral pan-JAK inhibitor, 5-10 mg twice daily. Lesional scalp punch biopsies and peripheral blood were collected from alopecia areata patients. After PBMCs were isolated by density centrifugation and stained for CD3, CD4 and CD8, a FACSAria was used to sort CD4+ and CD8+ T cells. The source of the sample is a study of CD8+ T cells in alopecia areata (dated by TCRdb to 2016 to 2018). Looking at the study overall: Treated patients were enrolled in an open-label pilot trial of oral tofacitinib at 5 to 10 mg twice daily for moderate-to-severe alopecia areata. Tofacitinib was given for 6 to 18 months, followed by 6 months of follow-up off drug to assess delayed response and recurrence. The SALT score, which quantifies the percentage of affected scalp surface area, was used to measure disease severity in treated patients. High-throughput TCRbeta sequencing was used to examine T cell clonal expansion in alopecia areata in both the C3H/HeJ mouse model and human patients. In humans, TCRbeta sequencing was performed on scalp tissue and on sorted CD4+ and CD8+ peripheral blood T cells from healthy controls and from patients with patchy or totalis/universalis alopecia areata. Biopsies were taken from tofacitinib-treated patients at baseline and at 4 and 24 weeks of treatment, and a later scalp biopsy was taken in several of the tofacitinib-treated patients. Clonality in the scalp was compared among normal scalp (n=4), patchy alopecia areata scalp (n=8), and alopecia totalis/universalis scalp (n=8). RNA was extracted with the PAXgene miRNA kit for fixed scalp, the miRNeasy kit for PBMCs, and the RNeasy kit for mouse skin. TCRbeta CDR3 regions were amplified by immunoSEQ multiplex PCR with 35 Vbeta forward and 13 Jbeta reverse primers. General study outcomes and caveats: Because the treated cohort was small and had only one nonresponder, larger studies are needed to examine links between baseline CD8+ expansion and response. Shared TCR sequences between patients were less evident than in mice, which may be partly attributable to HLA diversity in the patient population. Many expanded lesional clones were found to persist in scalp and blood during tofacitinib treatment, and relapse after treatment cessation may be partly explained by this persistence. Tofacitinib significantly lowered scalp clonality and the number of expanded CD8+ clones among the top 100 scalp clones. Scalp TCR repertoire analysis is complicated because resident alphabeta T cells in normal human skin are also sequenced, whereas mouse skin is dominated by gammadelta T cells. Compared with normal scalp, lesional scalp, particularly in alopecia totalis/universalis, had higher clonality and more expanded CD8+ clones, which suggests antigenic drive.

From a lookup of the germline V gene (reference sequence), CDR1 and CDR2 are PRHDT and FYEKMQ. V and J are trimmed by 5 bases and 4 bases, and the gene matches miss 5 bases of the junction. The CDR3 starts with the cysteine, ends with the phenylalanine, and has 16 residues. The entry retains the CDR3 DNA only, 48 bases that are in frame from base 1. Receptors were amplified or captured by the immunoSEQ multiplex PCR assay. RNA was extracted from all samples and reverse transcribed into cDNA as template for TCR sequencing. First-strand cDNA was synthesized with SuperScript III using a 2:1 mix of oligo-dT and random hexamers. Amplification bias was assessed with a synthetic immune receptor repertoire, and residual bias was removed computationally. In the authors' own workflow: Raw reads were preprocessed for error removal, and CDR3 was defined according to IMGT conventions as running from the conserved cysteine to phenylalanine. Clonality was computed as 1 minus the Shannon entropy, with the entropy normalized by log2 of the number of productive unique TCRs. CD4 or CD8 identity of scalp clones was inferred by cross-referencing scalp TCRbeta sequences with sorted blood CD4 and CD8 repertoires. TCRdb took over this immuneACCESS table, retaining in-frame rearrangements with V and J assigned. Such tables are incomplete; in checked studies, under half of the missing clones stem from an unresolved V gene, and the remainder is unexplained. D and trimming come from the DNA, and the V and J calls and clone size come from that table. Recorded for this sample are 150,000 to 200,000 clones; over 55% of them occurred a single time. The top ten hold 0.95% to 1.1% of the sample.

This receptor was obtained from a human donor with alopecia areata. The sample in question was CD4+ T cells sorted from blood, obtained at week 24, from a patient treated with tofacitinib. The V and J segments used are TRBV13 and TRBJ2-2; 12 nucleotides in the junction match TRBD2. This receptor has the CDR3 CASSLLAGGRTGELFF. The DNA reads as follows: TGTGCCAGCAGCCTCCTAGCGGGGGGGCGCACCGGGGAGCTGTTTTTT.